Presented here are 9 T cell receptor beta chains from one specimen sequenced in a study of shared clonotypes between healthy human individuals. Sequenced by immunoSEQ multiplex PCR; TCRdb stores in-frame clones only, minus some. The sample includes 1.4 million or so clones, just under 99% seen only once; the top ten take approximately 0.4%. The sequencing input was naive CD4+ T cells sorted from blood. Subset denoted: CD45RA+ positively selected. The receptors stem from a man in his thirties or forties in good health.

The chain employs TRBV19 and TRBJ2-7; TRBD1 aligns across 10 bases. V dropped 6 bases and J dropped 3; count of bases not matched to a gene: 11. CDR1 and CDR2 from the germline V gene are LNHDA and SQIVND (reference sequence). This CDR3 contains 16 residues. CDR3 loop: CASSRNPGTGDYEQYF. CDR3 nucleotides: TGTGCCAGTAGCCGTAACCCCGGGACAGGGGACTACGAGCAGTACTTC. Drawing the rest from reference TRBV19 and TRBJ2-7, the complete variable domain is DGGITQSPKYLFRKEGQNVTLSCEQNLNHDAMYWYRQDPGQGLRLIYYSQIVNDFQKGDIAEGYSVSREKKESFPLTVTSAQKNPTAFYLCASSRNPGTGDYEQYFGPGTRLTVT.

The chain uses TRBV18 and TRBJ2-7; maybe TRBD1 (6 bases). V shed 2 bases and J shed 5 bases, with 16 bases lying between them. CDR3 length equals 15 residues. Germline lookup yields CDR1 KGHSH and CDR2 LQKENI. CDR3 in DNA: TGTGCCAGCTCACCATGGGAAAGGACAGAGCACGAGCAGTACTTC. Translated: CASSPWERTEHEQYF.

This sequence joins TRBV7-8 and TRBJ2-3; D is tentatively TRBD1 or TRBD2 (5 bases each). Per germline, CDR1 SGHVS and CDR2 FQNEAQ. Deletions cut 3 bases from V and 3 bases from J, with 13 bases between. This CDR3 is built from 15 residues. The CDR3 DNA sequence: TGTGCCAGCAGCTTGGGGTGGGACGGGACAGATACGCAGTATTTT. This gives the protein CASSLGWDGTDTQYF.

V gene TRBV5-6 combines with J gene TRBJ2-7; 7 bases are shared with TRBD2. Germline-derived CDR1 and CDR2 are SGHDT and YYEEEE. V lost 1 base to trimming and J lost 6 bases; unmatched junction nucleotides: 4. The CDR3 sequence is 13 residues long. In DNA, the CDR3 is TGTGCCAGCAGCTTGATGTCTAGCGGCGAGCAGTACTTC. This sequence encodes CASSLMSSGEQYF.

V gene TRBV6-5 combines with J gene TRBJ2-5; 7 positions agree with TRBD1. TRBJ2-7 explains the end of the DNA better; the J call may be wrong. The germline V gene encodes CDR1 MNHEY and CDR2 SVGAGI. The CDR3 loop spans 12 amino acids. In DNA form, the CDR3 reads TGTGCCACCGAGGACAGGACCTACGAGCAGTACTTC. It encodes CATEDRTYEQYF.

The genes are TRBV6-5 and TRBJ2-1, with TRBD2 matching over 12 bases. The ends lost 4 bases at V and 7 bases at J; junction bases unmatched: 5. Germline V gene lookup returns CDR1 MNHEY and CDR2 SVGAGI. The CDR3 loop spans 15 amino acids. CDR3 residues: CASSFGLAGRNEQFF. Here the CDR3 DNA reads TGTGCCAGCAGTTTCGGACTAGCGGGAAGGAATGAGCAGTTCTTC.

V gene TRBV5-4 combines with J gene TRBJ2-5; D possibly corresponds to TRBD1 (6 bases). Germline loops: CDR1 SGHNT, CDR2 YYREEE (reference sequence). This CDR3 region has 13 residues. V dropped 3 bases and J dropped 4 bases, with 10 bases sitting between them. CDR3 coding DNA: TGTGCCAGCAGCTCCGCCAGGGGAGAGACCCAGTACTTC. This gives the protein CASSSARGETQYF.

This chain uses TRBV29-1 with TRBJ1-2, with no clear D. The V gene lost 4 bases and the J gene lost 8 bases, with 17 bases spanning the gap. The V gene's germline CDR1 is SQVTM and CDR2 ANQGSEA. The CDR3 totals 13 residues. This CDR3 reads CSVVSSRVGGYTF. CDR3 bases: TGCAGCGTTGTTTCCAGCCGGGTAGGCGGCTACACCTTC.

This clone was seen a single time. The rearrangement uses TRBV10-2 and TRBJ1-4; TRBD1 agrees at 7 bases. The CDR3 has 14 amino acids. In germline, CDR1 is WSHSY, CDR2 SAAADI. Unmatched junction bases numbered 8, after V lost 6 bases and J lost 7 bases. This CDR3 is CASRNRGVSEKLFF. The CDR3, as DNA: TGCGCCAGCAGAAACAGGGGCGTTAGTGAAAAACTGTTTTTT.